The 3 T cell receptor beta chains given below trace back to one sample, sequenced in a study of early T cells in non-severe SARS-CoV-2 infection. TCRdb used MiXCR to reprocess the 5' RACE reads, holding one entry per CDR3 protein. The sample consists of more than 80,000 distinct CDR3 sequences, roughly 15% of them appearing once. Sequenced sample: whole blood. The receptors originated from an adult who was a healthcare worker with PCR-confirmed SARS-CoV-2 infection or an uninfected control (not recorded which).

This clonotype was observed many times. This chain links TRBV14 with TRBJ2-5, with 8 bases identical to TRBD1. V shed 5 bases and J 1 base; nucleotides not matched to a gene: 9. The CDR3 loop spans 16 amino acids. Per germline, CDR1 SGHDN and CDR2 FVKESK. As DNA, the CDR3 is TGTGCCAGCAGCATGGGACAGGCGAGAGGCCAAGAGACCCAGTACTTC. Protein product: CASSMGQARGQETQYF.

Many counts were recorded for this clonotype. The V gene is TRBV11-2, the J gene TRBJ2-1, with 12 bases fitting TRBD2. CDR1 is SGHAT and CDR2 is FQNNGV in the germline V gene. V trimming: 0 bases; J trimming: 7 bases; junction bases outside the gene matches: 10. The CDR3 sequence is 18 residues long. The chain's CDR3 is CASSLDLSGTSGPNEQFF. The CDR3 DNA follows: TGTGCCAGCAGCTTAGACCTCTCAGGGACTAGCGGGCCGAATGAGCAGTTCTTC.

There are many counts of this clonotype. This sequence joins TRBV5-5 and TRBJ2-3; TRBD1 matches 9 bases. Germline values: CDR1 SGHKS, CDR2 YYEKEE (reference sequence). The J segment lost 2 bases and the V segment lost 4 bases, leaving 5 bases of the junction unmatched. The CDR3 contains 15 residues. The CDR3 spells CASSLQGAYTDTQYF. DNA of the CDR3: TGTGCCAGCAGCCTACAGGGGGCGTACACAGATACGCAGTATTTT.